This record concerns one T cell receptor (beta chain) sequence. What it binds is not known. Sequencing was performed with immunoSEQ multiplex PCR; in TCRdb, only in-frame clones are kept and a portion is missing. This sample yields hundreds of thousands of clones, of which 60% to 80% are seen a single time; 5.5% to 6% belongs to the top ten. The data stem from a study of cytotoxic CD8 clonotypes in ibrutinib-treated CLL. Broader study findings: Clonotypes that were public were uncommon, and they contracted or stayed stable on treatment.

The CDR3 spans 16 residues. Specimen: PBMCs, collected after 12 months of ibrutinib treatment. The receptor was derived from a human donor with chronic lymphocytic leukemia. The chain links TRBV21-1 to TRBJ1-5. TRBV21-1 constitutes a pseudogene. In DNA form, the CDR3 reads TGTGCCAGCAGCAAAGACCCGGGGGTTTCTAATCAGCCCCAGCATTTT. Its translation is CASSKDPGVSNQPQHF.